Listed here are 17 T cell receptor beta chains from one sample, sequenced in a study of T cells in Graves' hyperthyroidism and ophthalmopathy. Amplification of TCR beta CDR3 regions was performed using RNA transcripts as template. During a first-round RT-PCR of the TCR CDR3, the HTBI primer set was used. TCRdb reanalysed the multiplex PCR reads using MiXCR and keeps one entry per CDR3 protein. This table has approximately 690,000 distinct CDR3 sequences, about 14% appearing once. The sample consisted of blood. These receptors were taken from a woman aged 45 to 65 with Graves' ophthalmopathy.

This clonotype has ten or more counts. This chain uses TRBV12-3 or TRBV12-4 with TRBJ2-1; D not certain. This CDR3 comprises 13 residues. V shed 3 bases and J shed 3 bases, with 6 bases lying between them. Written as DNA, the CDR3 is TGTGCCAGCAGTTTCTCTCTCTACAATGAGCAGTTCTTC. It encodes CASSFSLYNEQFF.

This clonotype was seen many times. This sequence joins TRBV27 and TRBJ2-7; TRBD1 is a possible D gene (6 bases). The length of the CDR3 is 14 residues. V lost 5 bases, J lost 5 bases, and 16 bases lay in between. Germline loops: CDR1 MNHEY, CDR2 SMNVEV (reference sequence). CDR3 in amino acids: CASSPTPGHNEQYF. Written as DNA, the CDR3 is TGTGCCAGCAGTCCAACTCCGGGACATAACGAGCAGTACTTC.

This clonotype appeared many times. J is TRBJ1-1 and V is TRBV12-3 or TRBV12-4; D is undetermined. Trimming shortened V by 3 bases and J by 6 bases, and 11 bases separated the two germline ends. The CDR3 is made up of 13 amino acids. The CDR3 loop reads CASSLRRRAEAFF. The CDR3 DNA is TGTGCCAGCAGTTTGAGACGGAGGGCTGAAGCTTTCTTT.

The table lists this clonotype with a few counts. The CDR3 region has the DNA TGTGCCAGCAGTGAAGCTCTGGGTCAGGATTCACCCGAAGCTTTCTTT. It yields the protein CASSEALGQDSPEAFF. The genes are TRBV25-1 and TRBJ1-1, with D unresolved. The germline V and J ends were trimmed by 2 bases and 8 bases, with 21 bases remaining between them. This CDR3 contains 16 residues. The germline V gene has CDR1 MGHDK and CDR2 SYGVNS.

There are many counts of this clonotype. The chain links TRBV20-1 to TRBJ2-7, with D perhaps matching TRBD1 (6 bases). The CDR3 contains 14 residues. The germline CDR1 and CDR2 sequences are DFQATT and SNEGSKA (reference sequence). The V end was cut by 6 bases, the J end by 2 bases, with 17 bases between. CDR3 loop: CSASGTRMTYEQYF. CDR3 bases: TGCAGTGCATCCGGGACACGGATGACCTACGAGCAGTACTTC.

This clonotype was detected a few times. V is TRBV10-3 and J is TRBJ2-1; 10 positions match TRBD2. CDR3 size: 16 residues. V was pared by 6 bases and J by 8 bases, with 13 bases of the junction left unmatched. Germline V CDR1 and CDR2: ENHRY, SYGVKD. The CDR3 bases are TGTGCCATCAGATATGGACTAGCGGACATTTCTCATGAGCAGTTCTTC. Encoded protein: CAIRYGLADISHEQFF.

This clonotype was observed at least ten times. The J gene is TRBJ2-7, the V gene TRBV5-1, with a possible D match to TRBD2 (6 bases). The germline CDR1 and CDR2 sequences are SGHRS and YFSETQ. Trimming left V 4 bases short and J 5 bases short, with 19 bases between. The CDR3 contains 15 residues. CDR3 sequence: CASSTGLMKGNEQYF. The CDR3 bases are TGCGCCAGCAGCACGGGACTGATGAAGGGGAACGAGCAGTACTTC.

V is TRBV6-5 and J is TRBJ2-2; D might be TRBD2 (6 bases). The J call is doubtful: the DNA matches TRBJ2-1 better. Germline V gene lookup returns CDR1 MNHEY and CDR2 SVGAGI. The length of the CDR3 is 15 residues. DNA for the CDR3: TGTGCCAGCAGTTACCCCGGGAGCGACACCGGGGAGCAGTTCTTC. Translating it yields CASSYPGSDTGEQFF.

The chain is built from TRBV6-1 and TRBJ1-1, with D possibly TRBD1 on 6 matching bases. This CDR3 spans 13 amino acids. CDR1 and CDR2 (germline): MNHNS, SASEGT. V was cut by 6 bases and J by 8 bases, with 16 bases left in between. The CDR3 DNA is TGTGCCAGCAGCCTCACTGCAGGGGCCGAAGCTTTCTTT. It translates to CASSLTAGAEAFF.

This clonotype was seen many times. V gene TRBV12-3 or TRBV12-4 combines with J gene TRBJ2-2; 14 bases map to TRBD2. V was pared by 4 bases and J by 5 bases, with 9 bases of the junction left unmatched. This CDR3 contains 18 residues. CDR3 loop: CASSSTSGTSGSTGELFF. The CDR3 region has the DNA TGTGCCAGCAGTTCTACCTCCGGGACTAGCGGGAGTACCGGGGAGCTGTTTTTT.

At least ten counts were recorded for this clonotype. V gene TRBV18 combines with J gene TRBJ2-3; no clear D. V was clipped by 1 base and J by 2 bases, with 10 bases between them. The CDR3 contains 15 residues. Germline assignment: CDR1 KGHSH and CDR2 LQKENI. Written as DNA, the CDR3 is TGTGCCAGCTCACCACTTGGCAGATACACAGATACGCAGTATTTT. Protein sequence: CASSPLGRYTDTQYF. The variable domain in full, with the rest retrieved from reference TRBV18 and TRBJ2-3, is NAGVMQNPRHLVRRRGQEARLRCSPMKGHSHVYWYRQLPEEGLKFMVYLQKENIIDESGMPKERFSAEFPKEGPSILRIQQVVRGDSAAYFCASSPLGRYTDTQYFGPGTRLTVL.

This clonotype was observed many times. The junction departs from germline at one end; a sequencing error may be responsible. The genes are TRBV7-2 and TRBJ2-7; 12 nucleotides agree with TRBD2. Per the germline V gene, CDR1 is SGHTA and CDR2 is FQGNSA. This CDR3 is built from 14 residues. The CDR3 here is CASSLAGGPNEQYF. In nucleotides, the CDR3 is TGTGCCAGCAGCCTAGCGGGAGGGCCGAATGAGCAGTACTTC.

This chain connects TRBV25-1 to TRBJ1-5; D gene uncertain. This CDR3 is built from 14 residues. Germline V gene sequence: CDR1 MGHDK, CDR2 SYGVNS. Between the trimmed V and J ends, which lost 1 base and 3 bases, there was a span of 7 bases. The CDR3 loop is CASSESTVNQPQHF. CDR3 coding DNA: TGTGCCAGCAGTGAATCAACAGTCAATCAGCCCCAGCATTTT. Variable domain in full (rest from reference TRBV25-1 and TRBJ1-5): EADIYQTPRYLVIGTGKKITLECSQTMGHDKMYWYQQDPGMELHLIHYSYGVNSTEKGDLSSESTVSRIRTEHFPLTLESARPSHTSQYLCASSESTVNQPQHFGDGTRLSIL.

This sequence joins TRBV24-1 and TRBJ1-2; the D is unclear. Germline assignment: CDR1 KGHDR and CDR2 SFDVKD. The length of the CDR3 is 14 residues. Trimming removed 5 bases at V and 4 bases at J, with 13 bases between. For the CDR3, the DNA is TGTGCCACCAGTGGCAGACACGGAAGCTATGGCTACACCTTC. Amino acid sequence: CATSGRHGSYGYTF.

This clonotype was detected only a few times. The chain joins TRBV28 to TRBJ1-2, with 8 bases identical to TRBD1. CDR1 and CDR2 (germline): MDHEN, SYDVKM. The CDR3 runs to 16 residues. J lost 2 bases, V lost 9 bases, and 14 bases had no gene match. CDR3 sequence (DNA): TGTGCCAGTAATGCATTGACCGGGACAGGAAACTATGGCTACACCTTC. It is translated as CASNALTGTGNYGYTF.

This clonotype occurred many times. The chain employs TRBV7-3 and TRBJ2-1; no firm D call. The CDR3 loop spans 16 amino acids. Trimming cost V 4 bases and J 9 bases, with 22 bases left between them. Germline V gives CDR1 SGHTA, CDR2 FQGTGA. CDR3 DNA: TGTGCCAGCAGCTCCATCCCCACCGGGCCTACCGTTGAGCAGTTCTTC. Residues: CASSSIPTGPTVEQFF.

This clonotype was found many times. V and J are TRBV5-1 and TRBJ2-4, with D possibly being TRBD1 (6 bases). Deletions cut 0 bases from V and 5 bases from J, with 15 bases between. From germline, CDR1 is SGHRS and CDR2 YFSETQ. There are 16 residues in the CDR3. CDR3: CASSLELSGGQNIQYF. The DNA for the CDR3 is TGCGCCAGCAGCTTGGAGCTTTCTGGGGGCCAAAACATTCAGTACTTC.